This T cell receptor beta chain is drawn from a study of identifying expanded T cells in peripheral blood. No infections or other immune events were documented during collection. Study-level results: Variance in clone template counts between approximately two-week samples significantly increased with total template count across all healthy donors. Over about two and four weeks, about 17 and 20 clones changed, versus more than 1 between replicates.

Some clones are missing from TCRdb's copy, which holds only in-frame ones; the method was immunoSEQ multiplex PCR. The data show about 84,000 clones, around 87% seen once. CDR3 length: 14 residues. V lost 4 bases and J lost 3, with 14 bases in between. CDR1 is SGHRS and CDR2 is YFSETQ in the germline V gene. Regarding this clone: Its specificity is unknown.

V and J are TRBV5-1 and TRBJ2-7, with a possible D match to TRBD2 (7 bases). The receptor was derived from a person between 18 and 75 years old in good health. Sequenced sample: blood. The CDR3 spells CASSQGGGGYEQYF. CDR3 in DNA: TGCGCCAGCAGCCAGGGAGGGGGAGGCTACGAGCAGTACTTC.